This entry lists 12 T cell receptor beta chains sequenced from one sample in a study of T cells in Graves' hyperthyroidism and ophthalmopathy. RNA transcripts provided the source from which TCR beta CDR3 regions were amplified. TCR CDR3 underwent first-round RT-PCR with the HTBI primer set. MiXCR, applied by TCRdb to the multiplex PCR reads, yields one record per CDR3 protein. The sample holds some 420,000 distinct CDR3 sequences; roughly an eighth are singletons and the top ten take 5% to 6.5%. The material sequenced was blood. These receptors all come from a woman aged 18-30 years with Graves' hyperthyroidism.

This clonotype was seen at least ten times. This chain joins TRBV28 and TRBJ1-2; D remains unclear. Deletions cut 4 bases from V and 2 bases from J, with 8 bases between. The CDR3 totals 13 residues. Germline CDR1 is MDHEN and CDR2 is SYDVKM. DNA of the CDR3: TGTGCCAGCAGTTCACAGCTCAACTATGGCTACACCTTC. Encoded protein: CASSSQLNYGYTF.

This clonotype was seen repeatedly, ten times or more. The gene calls are TRBV6-2 or TRBV6-3 and TRBJ2-7; possibly TRBD1 or TRBD2 for D (5 bases each). Germline V gives CDR1 MNHEY, CDR2 SVGEGT. The CDR3 length is 14 residues. V lost 1 base and J 5 bases, leaving 12 bases between the germline ends. The CDR3 nucleotides read TGTGCCAGCAGTTACTTGGGGACGTTTAACGAGCAGTACTTC. The encoded protein is CASSYLGTFNEQYF.

This clonotype has at least ten counts. The chain carries TRBV7-9 and TRBJ2-3, with D tentatively TRBD2 (6 bases). Trimming took 3 bases from V and 2 from J, leaving 21 bases between them. Germline CDR1 is SEHNR and CDR2 is FQNEAQ (reference sequence). The CDR3 loop spans 18 amino acids. The CDR3 is CASSLEGEASYYTDTQYF. CDR3 DNA sequence: TGTGCCAGCAGCTTGGAAGGGGAGGCTTCCTACTACACAGATACGCAGTATTTT.

This clonotype was counted a few times. The chain joins TRBV18 to TRBJ1-1; 9 nucleotides match TRBD1. This CDR3 comprises 14 residues. CDR1 and CDR2 (germline): KGHSH, LQKENI. Germline trimming cut 6 bases from V and 8 bases from J; bases unmatched to any gene: 10. CDR3 bases: TGTGCCAGCTCCCCCGGGACAGGGCTTGCGGAAGCTTTCTTT. Translating it yields CASSPGTGLAEAFF.

This clonotype was seen many times. J is TRBJ1-2 and V is TRBV30; 7 nucleotides line up with TRBD1. Germline trimming cut 3 bases from V and 4 bases from J; bases unmatched to any gene: 8. CDR3 length: 14 amino acids. Per the germline V gene, CDR1 is GTSNPN and CDR2 is SVGIG (reference sequence). The chain's CDR3 is CAWRGYGDSYGYTF. The CDR3, as DNA: TGTGCCTGGAGGGGTTATGGGGACAGCTATGGCTACACCTTC.

The rearrangement uses TRBV7-9 and TRBJ2-7; 7 positions match TRBD2. Germline V gene data show CDR1 as SEHNR and CDR2 as FQNEAQ (reference sequence). V dropped 5 bases and J dropped 3; count of bases not matched to a gene: 13. The CDR3 totals 16 residues. The CDR3 nucleotides read TGTGCCAGCAGCGCCTATACCGGGACTAACTTCTACGAGCAGTACTTC. Amino acid sequence: CASSAYTGTNFYEQYF.

This clonotype was picked up a small number of times. The chain has TRBV19 and TRBJ1-1; D is undetermined. Trimming cost V 5 bases and J 4 bases, with 11 bases left between them. Germline V gene lookup returns CDR1 LNHDA and CDR2 SQIVND (reference sequence). The CDR3 contains 13 residues. As DNA, the CDR3 is TGTGCCAGTAGTTTGCGGGGTCCCACTGAAGCTTTCTTT. It encodes CASSLRGPTEAFF. Based on the CDR3 plus reference TRBV19 and TRBJ1-1, the full variable domain is DGGITQSPKYLFRKEGQNVTLSCEQNLNHDAMYWYRQDPGQGLRLIYYSQIVNDFQKGDIAEGYSVSREKKESFPLTVTSAQKNPTAFYLCASSLRGPTEAFFGQGTRLTVV.

This clonotype came up a few times. The chain has TRBV10-2 and TRBJ2-1; D remains ambiguous. The CDR3 has 14 residues. The V gene's germline CDR1 is WSHSY and CDR2 SAAADI. V dropped 0 bases and J dropped 6 bases, with 9 bases sitting between them. CDR3 sequence (DNA): TGCGCCAGCAGTGAGTCGACCTTAGGCAATGAGCAGTTCTTC. Protein: CASSESTLGNEQFF.

In the case of this clonotype: This clone may be a read error of a much larger clone one base away. This chain uses TRBV9 with TRBJ2-1; 7 bases are shared with TRBD2. The CDR3 covers 17 residues. Per the germline V gene, CDR1 is SGDLS and CDR2 is YYNGEE. CDR3 region: CASSVGVGLAAYDEQFF. The CDR3 DNA is TGTGCCAGCAGCGTAGGGGTAGGTCTAGCGGCCTACGATGAGCAGTTCTTC. Together with reference TRBV9 and TRBJ2-1, the CDR3 gives the full variable domain: DSGVTQTPKHLITATGQRVTLRCSPRSGDLSVYWYQQSLDQGLQFLIQYYNGEERAKGNILERFSAQQFPDLHSELNLSSLELGDSALYFCASSVGVGLAAYDEQFFGPGTRLTVL.

This clonotype was recorded many times. The V and J genes are TRBV20-1 and TRBJ2-3; D is unclear. This CDR3 has 14 residues. V lost 0 bases to trimming and J lost 2 bases, with 9 bases between them. Germline V gene lookup returns CDR1 DFQATT and CDR2 SNEGSKA (reference sequence). The CDR3: CSARDWSFTDTQYF. The CDR3 bases are TGCAGTGCTAGAGACTGGAGTTTCACAGATACGCAGTATTTT.

The sample holds many counts of this clonotype. This rearrangement joins TRBV2 to TRBJ1-4, with 7 positions matching TRBD1. The CDR3 covers 15 residues. Trimming removed 6 bases from V and 8 bases from J; junction bases left unmatched: 12. Germline V gene lookup returns CDR1 SNHLY and CDR2 FYNNEI. CDR3 residues: CASSPPSGQTEKLFF. The CDR3 coding sequence is TGTGCCAGCAGCCCGCCGTCGGGACAGACCGAAAAACTGTTTTTT. The full variable domain, in which reference TRBV2 and TRBJ1-4 provide the parts outside the CDR3, is EPEVTQTPSHQVTQMGQEVILRCVPISNHLYFYWYRQILGQKVEFLVSFYNNEISEKSEIFDDQFSVERPDGSNFTLKIRSTKLEDSAMYFCASSPPSGQTEKLFFGSGTQLSVL.

A few counts support this clonotype. The chain uses TRBV6-1 and TRBJ1-6; 8 nucleotides agree with TRBD1. V lost 4 bases, J lost 7 bases, and 3 bases stayed unmatched. Looked up from germline, CDR1 is MNHNS and CDR2 is SASEGT. CDR3 length: 14 residues. In DNA form, the CDR3 reads TGTGCCAGCAGTGGGACAGGGCTCAATTCACCCCTCCACTTT. It yields the protein CASSGTGLNSPLHF.